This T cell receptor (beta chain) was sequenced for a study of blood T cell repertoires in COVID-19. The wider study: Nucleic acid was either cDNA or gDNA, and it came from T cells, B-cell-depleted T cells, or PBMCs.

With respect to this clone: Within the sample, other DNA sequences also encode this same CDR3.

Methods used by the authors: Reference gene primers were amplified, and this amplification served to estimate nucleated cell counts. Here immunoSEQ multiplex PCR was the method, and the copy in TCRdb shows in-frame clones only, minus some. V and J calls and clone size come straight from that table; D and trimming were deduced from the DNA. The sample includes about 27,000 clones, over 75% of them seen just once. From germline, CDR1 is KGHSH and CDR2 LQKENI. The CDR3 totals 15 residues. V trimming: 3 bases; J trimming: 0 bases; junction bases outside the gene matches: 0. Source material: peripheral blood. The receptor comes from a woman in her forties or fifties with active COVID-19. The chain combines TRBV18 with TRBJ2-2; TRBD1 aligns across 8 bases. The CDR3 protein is CASSPDRANTGELFF. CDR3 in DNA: TGTGCCAGCTCACCGGACAGGGCGAACACCGGGGAGCTGTTTTTT.